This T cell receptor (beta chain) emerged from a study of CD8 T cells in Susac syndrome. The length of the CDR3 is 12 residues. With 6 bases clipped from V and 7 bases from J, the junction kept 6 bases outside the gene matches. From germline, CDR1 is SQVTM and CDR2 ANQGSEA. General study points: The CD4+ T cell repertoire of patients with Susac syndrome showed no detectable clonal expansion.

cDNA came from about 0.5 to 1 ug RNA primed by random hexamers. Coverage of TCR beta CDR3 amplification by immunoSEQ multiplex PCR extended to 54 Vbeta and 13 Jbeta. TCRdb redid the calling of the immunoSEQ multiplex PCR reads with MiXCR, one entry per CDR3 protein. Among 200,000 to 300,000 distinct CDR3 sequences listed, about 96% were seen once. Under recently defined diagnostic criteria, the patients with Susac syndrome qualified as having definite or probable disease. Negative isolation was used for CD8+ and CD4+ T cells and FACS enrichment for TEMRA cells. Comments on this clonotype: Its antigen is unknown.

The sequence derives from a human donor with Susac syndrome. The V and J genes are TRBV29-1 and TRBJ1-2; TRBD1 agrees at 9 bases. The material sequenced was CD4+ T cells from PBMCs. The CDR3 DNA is TGCAGCGTGACTACAGGGGGCGGTGGCTACACCTTC. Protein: CSVTTGGGGYTF.